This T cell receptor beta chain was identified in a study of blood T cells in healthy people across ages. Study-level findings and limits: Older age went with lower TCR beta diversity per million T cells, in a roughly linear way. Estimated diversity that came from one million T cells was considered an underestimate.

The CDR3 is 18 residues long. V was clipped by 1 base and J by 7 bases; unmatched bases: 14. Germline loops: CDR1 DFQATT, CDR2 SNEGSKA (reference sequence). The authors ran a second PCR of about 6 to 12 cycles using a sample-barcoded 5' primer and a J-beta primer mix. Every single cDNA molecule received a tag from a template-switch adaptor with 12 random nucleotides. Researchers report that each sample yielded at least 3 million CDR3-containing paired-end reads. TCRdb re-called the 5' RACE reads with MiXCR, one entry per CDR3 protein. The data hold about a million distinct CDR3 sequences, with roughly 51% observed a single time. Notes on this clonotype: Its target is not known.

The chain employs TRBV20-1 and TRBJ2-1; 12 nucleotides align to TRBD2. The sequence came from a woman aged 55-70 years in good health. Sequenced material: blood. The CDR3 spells CSARVASGRAGPLNEQFF. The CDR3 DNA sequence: TGCAGTGCTAGAGTGGCTAGCGGGAGGGCCGGTCCTCTTAATGAGCAGTTCTTC.